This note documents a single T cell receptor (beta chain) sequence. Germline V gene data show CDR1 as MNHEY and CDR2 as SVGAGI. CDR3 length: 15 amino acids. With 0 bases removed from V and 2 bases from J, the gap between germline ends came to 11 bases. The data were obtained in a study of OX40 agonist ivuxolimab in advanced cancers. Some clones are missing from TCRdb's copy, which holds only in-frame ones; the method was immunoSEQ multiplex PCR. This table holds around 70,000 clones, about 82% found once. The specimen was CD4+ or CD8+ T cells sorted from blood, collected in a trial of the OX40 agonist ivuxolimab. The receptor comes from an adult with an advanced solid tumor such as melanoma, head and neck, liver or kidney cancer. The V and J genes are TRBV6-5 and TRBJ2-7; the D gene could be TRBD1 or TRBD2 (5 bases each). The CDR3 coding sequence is TGTGCCAGCAGTTACTCGGGGGTTAGCACCTACGAGCAGTACTTC. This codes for CASSYSGVSTYEQYF.